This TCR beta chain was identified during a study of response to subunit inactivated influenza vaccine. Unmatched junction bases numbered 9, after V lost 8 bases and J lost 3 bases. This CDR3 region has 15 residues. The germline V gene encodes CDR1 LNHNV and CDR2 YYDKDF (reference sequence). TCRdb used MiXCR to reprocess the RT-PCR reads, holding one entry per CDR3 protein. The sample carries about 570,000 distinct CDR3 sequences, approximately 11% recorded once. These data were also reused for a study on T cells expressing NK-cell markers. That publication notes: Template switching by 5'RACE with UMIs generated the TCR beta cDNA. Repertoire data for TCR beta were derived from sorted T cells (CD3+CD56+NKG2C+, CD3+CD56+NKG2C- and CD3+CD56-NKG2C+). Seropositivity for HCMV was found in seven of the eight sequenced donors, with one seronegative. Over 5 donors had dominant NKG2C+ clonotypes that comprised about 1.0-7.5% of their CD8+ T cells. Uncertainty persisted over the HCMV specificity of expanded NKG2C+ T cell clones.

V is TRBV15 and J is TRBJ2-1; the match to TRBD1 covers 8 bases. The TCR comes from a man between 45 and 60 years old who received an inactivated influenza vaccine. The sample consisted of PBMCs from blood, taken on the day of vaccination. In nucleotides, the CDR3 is TGTGCCACCCGAAACGACAGGGGAATCTACAATGAGCAGTTCTTC. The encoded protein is CATRNDRGIYNEQFF.